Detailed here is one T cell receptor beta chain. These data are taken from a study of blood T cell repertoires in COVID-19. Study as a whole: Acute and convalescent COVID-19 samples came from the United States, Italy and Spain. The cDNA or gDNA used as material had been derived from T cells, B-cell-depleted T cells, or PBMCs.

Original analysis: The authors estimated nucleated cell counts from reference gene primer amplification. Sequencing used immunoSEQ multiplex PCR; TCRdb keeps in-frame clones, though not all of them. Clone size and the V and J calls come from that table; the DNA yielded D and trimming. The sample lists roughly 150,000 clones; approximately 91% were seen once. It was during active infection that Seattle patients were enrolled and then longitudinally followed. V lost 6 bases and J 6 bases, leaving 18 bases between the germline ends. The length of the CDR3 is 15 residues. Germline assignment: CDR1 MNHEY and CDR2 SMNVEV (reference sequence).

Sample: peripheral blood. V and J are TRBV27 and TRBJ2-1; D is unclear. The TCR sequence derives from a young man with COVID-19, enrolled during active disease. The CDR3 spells CASSPLPSTSNEQFF. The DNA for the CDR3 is TGTGCCAGCAGCCCGCTTCCCAGTACCTCCAATGAGCAGTTCTTC.